The clone carrying this T cell receptor beta chain was found a few times. Its antigen remains unknown. The source of the sample is a study of T-cell reconstitution after alpha-beta-depleted transplantation in children. It was with unique molecular identifiers that the TCRbeta library was prepared. TCRdb re-analysed the PCR reads in MiXCR, keeping a single row per CDR3 protein. The table lists about 870,000 distinct CDR3 sequences, 16% of them singletons. Study-wide findings and caveats: In some patients, recipient T cells and intrathymic progenitors surviving conditioning explained high day-60 diversity. Expanded graft clones numbering several hundred reportedly gave rise to alpha-beta T cells about two months after transplant. From newly produced T cells came most of the T-cell counts and diversity one year after transplant.

The CDR3 sequence is 15 residues long. From germline, CDR1 is SGHRS and CDR2 YFSETQ. The V gene lost 4 bases and the J gene lost 6 bases, with 20 bases spanning the gap. This receptor was taken from a male patient younger than 18 who had a stem cell transplant for acute lymphoblastic leukemia, so the T cells may come from the graft donor. The source material was PBMCs, mostly from graft donor cells, sampled 360 days after TCRalphabeta/CD19-depleted stem cell transplant. The chain has TRBV5-1 and TRBJ2-7; D possibly corresponds to TRBD2 (6 bases). CDR3 sequence reads: CASSPNYGTFREQYF. CDR3 coding DNA: TGCGCCAGCAGCCCCAACTACGGGACTTTCCGCGAGCAGTACTTC.